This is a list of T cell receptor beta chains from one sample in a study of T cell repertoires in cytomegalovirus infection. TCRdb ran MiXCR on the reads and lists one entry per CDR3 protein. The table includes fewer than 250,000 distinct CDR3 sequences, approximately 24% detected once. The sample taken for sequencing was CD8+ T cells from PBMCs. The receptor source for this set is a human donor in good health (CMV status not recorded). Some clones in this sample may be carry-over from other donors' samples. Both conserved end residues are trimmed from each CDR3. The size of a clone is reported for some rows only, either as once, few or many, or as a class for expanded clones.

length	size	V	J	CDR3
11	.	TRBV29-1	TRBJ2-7	SVEDGHSYEQY
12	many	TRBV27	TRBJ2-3	ASRSGTAWDTQY
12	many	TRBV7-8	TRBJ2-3	ASSFGLAPDTQY
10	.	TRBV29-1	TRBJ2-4	SVEETKNIQY
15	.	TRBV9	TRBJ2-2	ASSPWDSTANTGELF
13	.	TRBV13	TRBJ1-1	ASSPGTGMNTEAF
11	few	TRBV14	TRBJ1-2	ASSQVEGLSYT
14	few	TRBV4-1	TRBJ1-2	ASSQGSAGGGYGYT
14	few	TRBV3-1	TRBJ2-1	ASSHLATNSYNEQF
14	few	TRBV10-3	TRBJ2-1	AISQGTGWPRNEQF
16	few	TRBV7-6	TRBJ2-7	ASSSGQGMEVGSYEQY
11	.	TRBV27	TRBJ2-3	ASSLLDTDTQY
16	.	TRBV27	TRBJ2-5	ASRRGTSGGTYQETQY
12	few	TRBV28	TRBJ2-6	ASKGISGANVLT
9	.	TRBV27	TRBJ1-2	ASSGIGGYT